The clone carrying this T cell receptor (beta chain) was counted a single time. This same CDR3 is encoded by further DNA sequences in the sample. The data were taken from a study of shared clonotypes between healthy human individuals. The germline V and J ends were trimmed by 2 bases and 1 base, with 4 bases remaining between them. This CDR3 comprises 13 residues. Germline V CDR1 and CDR2: SGHTA, FQGNSA. The repertoire was sequenced with immunoSEQ multiplex PCR; TCRdb's copy has only in-frame clones and lacks some. The data contain roughly 1.5 million clones, 95% to 99% of them singletons. The sequenced sample consisted of naive CD4+ T cells sorted from blood. Subset specified: CD45RA+ positively selected. This rearrangement joins TRBV7-2 to TRBJ2-3, with unresolved D. The source of this sequence is a man in his thirties or forties in good health. The CDR3 sequence is CASSLSGTDTQYF. In DNA, the CDR3 is TGTGCCAGCAGCTTAAGCGGCACAGATACGCAGTATTTT.